The 21 T cell receptor beta chains below were found in one sample sequenced in a study of early T cells in non-severe SARS-CoV-2 infection. One entry per CDR3 protein results from TCRdb running MiXCR on the 5' RACE reads. The profile shows roughly 75,000 distinct CDR3 sequences, approximately 10% of them singletons. The sequenced material came from whole blood. These receptors all come from an adult who was a healthcare worker with PCR-confirmed SARS-CoV-2 infection or an uninfected control (not recorded which).

This clonotype was observed a few times. The CDR3: CASSPWGGPTTGYEQYF. The DNA of the CDR3 is TGTGCCAGCAGCCCTTGGGGAGGGCCTACCACAGGATACGAGCAGTACTTC. The rearrangement links TRBV7-9 to TRBJ2-7, with 7 bases lining up with TRBD2. Trimming cost V 5 bases and J 4 bases; bases outside gene matches: 17. The length of the CDR3 is 17 residues. Per germline, CDR1 SEHNR and CDR2 FQNEAQ (reference sequence).

This clonotype has more than one count but fewer than ten. The CDR3 DNA sequence: TGTGCCAGCAGCATACTTACCCGGACACCGAACACTGAAGCTTTCTTT. Amino acid sequence: CASSILTRTPNTEAFF. This chain connects TRBV11-2 to TRBJ1-1; D is possibly TRBD1 (5 bases). Germline CDR1 is SGHAT and CDR2 is FQNNGV. The CDR3 loop spans 16 amino acids. V was pared by 5 bases and J by 1 base, with 17 bases between.

This clonotype was detected many times. V usage is TRBV19 and J usage is TRBJ2-2; a weak D match, TRBD1 (7 bases). This CDR3 region has 19 residues. From germline, CDR1 is LNHDA and CDR2 SQIVND (reference sequence). V shed 3 bases and J shed 3 bases, with 23 bases lying between them. The CDR3 here is CASSISAAAGQFDTGELFF. The CDR3 coding sequence is TGTGCCAGTAGTATCTCCGCGGCGGCGGGACAGTTCGACACCGGGGAGCTGTTTTTT. Using reference TRBV19 and TRBJ2-2 for the parts outside the CDR3, the full variable domain is DGGITQSPKYLFRKEGQNVTLSCEQNLNHDAMYWYRQDPGQGLRLIYYSQIVNDFQKGDIAEGYSVSREKKESFPLTVTSAQKNPTAFYLCASSISAAAGQFDTGELFFGEGSRLTVL.

The J gene is TRBJ1-3, the V gene TRBV29-1, with D uncertain. This CDR3 has 14 amino acids. V was pared by 0 bases and J by 0 bases, with 6 bases between. Per the germline V gene, CDR1 is SQVTM and CDR2 is ANQGSEA. Here the CDR3 reads CSVEDPSSGNTIYF. DNA for the CDR3: TGCAGCGTTGAAGACCCGAGCTCTGGAAACACCATATATTTT.

Many counts were recorded for this clonotype. The chain links TRBV5-4 to TRBJ2-3; D tentatively fits TRBD1 or TRBD2 (5 bases each). The germline CDR1 and CDR2 sequences are SGHNT and YYREEE (reference sequence). The length of the CDR3 is 13 residues. V was shortened by 0 bases and J by 6 bases, with 8 bases between the two germline ends. For the CDR3, the DNA is TGTGCCAGCAGCTTGGGGGACCCCGATACGCAGTATTTT. Its translation is CASSLGDPDTQYF.

This chain connects TRBV30 to TRBJ1-4; D is unclear. Germline CDR1 reads GTSNPN; CDR2 reads SVGIG (reference sequence). CDR3 size: 13 residues. V was cut by 3 bases and J by 7 bases, with 12 bases left in between. In nucleotides, the CDR3 is TGTGCCTGGAGCGTGGGAGTATTTGAAAAACTGTTTTTT. It specifies CAWSVGVFEKLFF.

This sequence joins TRBV11-2 and TRBJ2-2, with D possibly being TRBD1 or TRBD2 (6 bases each). V was trimmed by 0 bases and J by 1 base, leaving 15 bases between them. The CDR3 is made up of 18 amino acids. Germline CDR1 SGHAT, CDR2 FQNNGV. The chain's CDR3 is CASSLDYRGTLNTGELFF. DNA of the CDR3: TGTGCCAGCAGCTTAGATTACCGGGGGACACTGAACACCGGGGAGCTGTTTTTT.

This clonotype came up many times. The CDR3 DNA is TGTGCCAGCAGCTTAGACCCTAGTTCTTACAATGAGCAGTTCTTC. Protein: CASSLDPSSYNEQFF. The chain has TRBV11-3 and TRBJ2-1; D not certain. The CDR3 contains 15 residues. The V gene's germline CDR1 is SGHNT and CDR2 YENEEA. V shed 0 bases and J shed 4 bases, with 10 bases lying between them.

In this sample, this clonotype turned up a few times. This chain joins TRBV12-3 or TRBV12-4 and TRBJ2-6; 7 bases agree with TRBD1. The CDR3 runs 17 residues. The V and J ends lost 5 bases and 4 bases, in that order; junction bases with no gene match: 11. For the CDR3, the DNA is TGTGCCAGCAGTCCTAGCCAGGACAGGATCGGGGCCAACGTCCTGACTTTC. Amino acids: CASSPSQDRIGANVLTF.

V gene TRBV7-9 combines with J gene TRBJ2-2, with no clear D. Germline V CDR1 and CDR2: SEHNR, FQNEAQ (reference sequence). The CDR3 loop spans 13 amino acids. V lost 4 bases, J lost 7 bases, and 10 bases lay in between. CDR3 nucleotides: TGTGCCAGCAGCTCCCTAAGCATCGGGGAGCTGTTTTTT. This codes for CASSSLSIGELFF.

This clonotype was found many times. V is TRBV25-1 and J is TRBJ2-5; 9 bases match TRBD1. Unmatched junction bases numbered 1, after V lost 1 base and J lost 1 base. Looked up from germline, CDR1 is MGHDK and CDR2 is SYGVNS. CDR3 length: 15 residues. The CDR3 DNA is TGTGCCAGCAGTGAATGGGGACAGGGCCAAGAGACCCAGTACTTC. Its protein is CASSEWGQGQETQYF.

This clonotype was detected only a few times. The chain combines TRBV2 with TRBJ2-1; D gene uncertain. Germline CDR1 is SNHLY and CDR2 is FYNNEI. The CDR3 contains 15 residues. Trimming took 4 bases from V and 2 from J, leaving 12 bases between them. The CDR3 nucleotides are TGTGCCAGCAGTGTAAACTCCCCGACCTACAATGAGCAGTTCTTC. Residues: CASSVNSPTYNEQFF.

The chain employs TRBV7-9 and TRBJ2-4, with 12 bases lining up with TRBD1. The V gene end was trimmed by 5 bases and the J gene end by 6 bases; junction bases not matched to a gene: 14. The germline gives CDR1 SEHNR, CDR2 FQNEAQ (reference sequence). The CDR3 is made up of 18 amino acids. For the CDR3, the DNA is TGTGCCAGCAGCCTCCGAGTCGGGGACAGGGGGCGAGTAAACATTCAGTACTTC. This encodes CASSLRVGDRGRVNIQYF.

This clonotype was picked up a small number of times. The chain links TRBV5-1 to TRBJ1-6, with D tentatively TRBD1 (5 bases). This CDR3 has 15 residues. Germline CDR1 SGHRS, CDR2 YFSETQ. Deletions cut 0 bases from V and 8 bases from J, with 12 bases between. CDR3 nucleotide sequence: TGCGCCAGCAGCTTGGCCCAGGGTTCGGATTCACCCCTCCACTTT. This sequence encodes CASSLAQGSDSPLHF.

This chain links TRBV12-3 or TRBV12-4 with TRBJ1-4, with D perhaps matching TRBD1 (6 bases). CDR3 length: 15 amino acids. The V end lost 5 bases, the J end lost 7 bases, and 17 bases lay between the germline ends. Here the CDR3 DNA reads TGTGCCAGCAGTATAACAGGGCGGGGGAGTGAAAAACTGTTTTTT. Encoded protein: CASSITGRGSEKLFF.

CDR3 sequence reads: CASSLVGAATPTDTQYF. CDR3 sequence (DNA): TGTGCCAGCAGCTTAGTAGGCGCGGCGACTCCCACAGATACGCAGTATTTT. This sequence joins TRBV7-8 and TRBJ2-3; D is undetermined. CDR1 SGHVS and CDR2 FQNEAQ come from the germline V gene. This CDR3 contains 17 residues. V shed 1 base and J shed 2 bases, with 16 bases lying between them.

The rearrangement links TRBV12-3 or TRBV12-4 to TRBJ1-4, with a weak D call TRBD1 (6 bases). V was trimmed by 5 bases and J by 0 bases, leaving 7 bases between them. This CDR3 is built from 14 residues. The CDR3 loop reads CASSNRATNEKLFF. The DNA for the CDR3 is TGTGCCAGCAGTAACAGGGCAACTAATGAAAAACTGTTTTTT.

The chain uses TRBV4-3 and TRBJ2-7; D is perhaps TRBD1 or TRBD2 (5 bases each). The CDR3 contains 15 residues. The germline V and J ends were trimmed by 0 bases and 3 bases, with 12 bases remaining between them. The germline CDR1 and CDR2 sequences are LGHNA and YSLEER. In DNA, the CDR3 is TGCGCCAGCAGCCAAGATCGGGGACGTTTCTACGAGCAGTACTTC. It encodes CASSQDRGRFYEQYF.

On this clonotype: Compared with germline, one end of the junction differs, possibly owing to a read error. V gene TRBV15 combines with J gene TRBJ1-5; 7 nucleotides agree with TRBD1. The CDR3 contains 14 residues. The germline V gene encodes CDR1 LNHNV and CDR2 YYDKDF (reference sequence). The CDR3 DNA reads TGTGCCACCAGCCGAGACAGGGTTAATCAGCCCCAGCATTTT. Protein product: CATSRDRVNQPQHF. The variable domain in full, completed from reference TRBV15 and TRBJ1-5, reads DAMVIQNPRYQVTQFGKPVTLSCSQTLNHNVMYWYQQKSSQAPKLLFHYYDKDFNNEADTPDNFQSRRPNTSFCFLDIRSPGLGDTAMYLCATSRDRVNQPQHFGDGTRLSIL.

The table lists this clonotype with a few counts. The gene calls are TRBV18 and TRBJ1-2, with D maybe TRBD1 (5 bases). Germline CDR1 and CDR2: KGHSH and LQKENI. Deletions cut 2 bases from V and 2 bases from J, with 12 bases between. The CDR3 spans 15 residues. CDR3 in amino acids: CASSPGGDFNYGYTF. CDR3 in DNA: TGTGCCAGCTCACCAGGGGGGGATTTCAACTATGGCTACACCTTC.

This clonotype was detected many times. V usage is TRBV5-4 and J usage is TRBJ1-2, with D possibly being TRBD1 (5 bases). Germline values: CDR1 SGHNT, CDR2 YYREEE (reference sequence). This CDR3 is built from 15 residues. V was shortened by 4 bases and J by 8 bases, with 21 bases between the two germline ends. Here the CDR3 reads CASSLIGTLTRGYTF. The CDR3 DNA sequence: TGTGCCAGCAGCCTCATCGGGACGCTTACCCGCGGCTACACCTTC.